This T cell receptor beta chain derives from a study of monozygotic twins with inflammatory bowel disease. General study results and limits: Twin concordance left repertoire similarity unchanged, with limited power a possible explanation for this lack of difference.

In germline, CDR1 is SGHVS, CDR2 FQNEAQ. This CDR3 has 14 amino acids. As concerns this clonotype: The antigen is undetermined.

Each UMI harboured a 6-nucleotide sample barcode and was appended via template switching. TCRdb derives one entry per CDR3 protein from the 5' RACE reads, leaving out DNA. The sample table includes 150,000 to 200,000 distinct CDR3 sequences. The receptor was derived from a human donor with ulcerative colitis or Crohn's disease, or a healthy co-twin of an affected twin (not recorded which). Sequenced sample: blood. The chain recombines TRBV7-8 with TRBJ1-5. CDR3: CASSLLPDNQPQHF.